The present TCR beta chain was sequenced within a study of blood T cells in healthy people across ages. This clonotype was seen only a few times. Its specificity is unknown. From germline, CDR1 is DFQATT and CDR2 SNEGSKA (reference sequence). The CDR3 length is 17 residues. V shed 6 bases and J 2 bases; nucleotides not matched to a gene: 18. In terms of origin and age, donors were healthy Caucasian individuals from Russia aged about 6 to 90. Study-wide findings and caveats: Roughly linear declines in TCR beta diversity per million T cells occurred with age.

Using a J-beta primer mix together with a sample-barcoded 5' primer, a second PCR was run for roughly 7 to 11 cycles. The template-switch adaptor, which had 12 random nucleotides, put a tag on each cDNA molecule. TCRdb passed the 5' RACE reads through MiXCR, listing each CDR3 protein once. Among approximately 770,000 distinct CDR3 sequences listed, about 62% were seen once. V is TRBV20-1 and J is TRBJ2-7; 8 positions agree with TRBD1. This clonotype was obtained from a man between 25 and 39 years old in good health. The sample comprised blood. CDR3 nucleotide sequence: TGCAGTGCCCCCAGGGGGGATTACAGGGGGGCCACCTACGAGCAGTACTTC. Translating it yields CSAPRGDYRGATYEQYF.